The rows below give T cell receptor beta chains drawn from one sample of a study of breast tumors, draining lymph nodes, adjacent tissues. TCRdb re-called the multiplex PCR reads through MiXCR, storing one row per CDR3 protein. Of approximately 52,000 distinct CDR3 sequences listed, approximately 45% are singletons. Specimen: breast tumor tissue. The receptor source for this set is a female donor with breast cancer. Some clones in this sample may be carry-over from other donors' samples. Both conserved end residues are part of each CDR3. The D gene is left open where the match is weak. Some rows mark clone size as missing; the rest say once, few, many or name a class of expanded clone.

V gene,J gene,clone size,D gene,CDR3 DNA,CDR3 protein
TRBV6-5,TRBJ1-6,.,TRBD1,TGTGCCAGCAGGACAGGGTATAATTCACCCCTCCACTTT,CASRTGYNSPLHF
TRBV6-6,TRBJ1-1,.,.,TGTGCCAGCAGTCAGACCCCAGGGGATGAAGCTTTCTTT,CASSQTPGDEAFF
TRBV7-6,TRBJ1-2,many,.,TGTGCCAGCAGCTCCGACACAAGCGCTAACTATGGCTACACCTTC,CASSSDTSANYGYTF
TRBV11-1,TRBJ2-7,many,TRBD2,TGTGCCAGCAGCTCCTCTAGCGGGAGGGCCTCTCGACTTTCCGAGCAGTACTTC,CASSSSSGRASRLSEQYF
TRBV9,TRBJ2-3,.,.,TGTGCCATCACGGGCTTCGGAGATACGCAGTATTTT,CAITGFGDTQYF
TRBV5-1,TRBJ2-2,.,.,TGCGCCAGCAGCTTGGAATGGGTGAGCACCGGGGAGCTGTTTTTT,CASSLEWVSTGELFF
TRBV10-3,TRBJ2-3,.,TRBD2,TGTGCCATCAGTGAGAAATCGGTGGGCCTAGCGGGCACAGATACGCAGTATTTT,CAISEKSVGLAGTDTQYF
TRBV18,TRBJ2-7,many,.,TGTGCCAGCTCCTCGCGACGAGAGGACGAGCAGTACTTC,CASSSRREDEQYF
TRBV7-6,TRBJ2-5,many,.,TGTGCCAGCAGCCACATAGGATTGGGAGAGACCCAGTACTTC,CASSHIGLGETQYF
TRBV7-2,TRBJ1-4,.,.,TGTGCCAGCAGCTTAAGGCGTTCGAAGGAAAAACTGTTTTTT,CASSLRRSKEKLFF
TRBV10-1,TRBJ2-3,many,TRBD2,TGCGCCAGCAGTGAGGGCACTAGCGGGATACGTGATACGCAGTATTTT,CASSEGTSGIRDTQYF